Presented here are 28 T cell receptor beta chains from one specimen sequenced in a study of T cell responses to AZD1222 COVID-19 vaccine. Libraries were prepared by immunoSEQ multiplex PCR; TCRdb keeps only in-frame clonotypes and omits some of them. The data show about 160,000 clones, just over 90% seen once. The material sequenced was peripheral blood, taken on day 0 of MenACWY control vaccination. These receptor sequences come from an adult in good health.

V and J are TRBV6-6 and TRBJ2-5; no reliable D call. With 6 bases removed from V and 0 bases from J, the gap between germline ends came to 2 bases. CDR1 is MNHNY and CDR2 is SVGAGI in the germline V gene (reference sequence). There are 11 residues in the CDR3. In DNA, the CDR3 is TGTGCCAGCAGGTACCAAGAGACCCAGTACTTC. Translation gives CASRYQETQYF.

The rearrangement links TRBV16 to TRBJ2-6; D is ambiguous. Trimming stripped 1 base from V and 2 bases from J, with 6 bases between. The germline V gene has CDR1 KGHSY and CDR2 FQNENV. This CDR3 is 15 amino acids long. The CDR3 spells CASSQLTAGANVLTF. The CDR3 coding sequence is TGTGCCAGCAGCCAATTGACTGCTGGGGCCAACGTCCTGACTTTC.

The chain joins TRBV28 to TRBJ1-5; 11 bases map to TRBD1. The CDR3 is made up of 14 amino acids. J gave up 5 bases and V 4 bases, and 1 base lay outside the gene matches. The germline CDR1 and CDR2 sequences are MDHEN and SYDVKM. As DNA, the CDR3 is TGTGCCAGCAGTTGGACAGGGGGCCATCAGCCCCAGCATTTT. Amino acids: CASSWTGGHQPQHF.

V usage is TRBV5-8 and J usage is TRBJ2-5; D not certain. The CDR3 runs to 13 residues. Germline V CDR1 and CDR2: SGHTS, YDEGEE. Trimming shortened V by 3 bases and J by 4 bases, and 10 bases separated the two germline ends. This CDR3 reads CASSYDWRETQYF. DNA of the CDR3: TGTGCCAGCAGCTATGACTGGAGAGAGACCCAGTACTTC.

V gene TRBV24-1 combines with J gene TRBJ1-5, with D hard to call. The CDR3 is 14 amino acids. With 3 bases removed from V and 3 bases from J, the gap between germline ends came to 8 bases. Per the germline V gene, CDR1 is KGHDR and CDR2 is SFDVKD. As DNA, the CDR3 is TGTGCCACCAGTGATCAAGGGCCCAATCAGCCCCAGCATTTT. As protein: CATSDQGPNQPQHF.

This chain joins TRBV5-1 and TRBJ1-6; the match to TRBD1 covers 8 bases. V gave up 4 bases and J gave up 5 bases; unmatched junction bases: 2. Germline V gene data show CDR1 as SGHRS and CDR2 as YFSETQ. This CDR3 contains 14 residues. CDR3 sequence: CASSRDRNNSPLHF. The CDR3, as DNA: TGCGCCAGCAGCCGGGACAGGAATAATTCACCCCTCCACTTT.

The chain is built from TRBV9 and TRBJ2-3, with 12 bases matching TRBD2. Trimming cost V 3 bases and J 6 bases; bases outside gene matches: 2. From germline, CDR1 is SGDLS and CDR2 YYNGEE. This CDR3 is built from 14 residues. For the CDR3, the DNA is TGTGCCAGCAGCGGACTAGCGGGAGTTGATACGCAGTATTTT. As protein: CASSGLAGVDTQYF.

This chain uses TRBV18 with TRBJ2-5; D might be TRBD1 (6 bases). V dropped 8 bases and J dropped 5 bases, with 18 bases sitting between them. Germline V gives CDR1 KGHSH, CDR2 LQKENI. This CDR3 comprises 14 residues. The CDR3 nucleotides are TGTGCCAGCGCGCCGGCAGGGGCATGGGAGACCCAGTACTTC. It encodes CASAPAGAWETQYF.

The V and J genes are TRBV9 and TRBJ2-1, with 15 bases lining up with TRBD2. Trimming removed 3 bases from V and 9 bases from J; junction bases left unmatched: 4. Germline CDR1 is SGDLS and CDR2 is YYNGEE. The CDR3 has 15 residues. This chain's CDR3 is CASSAGLAGGGEQFF. CDR3 DNA: TGTGCCAGCAGCGCAGGACTAGCGGGAGGGGGTGAGCAGTTCTTC.

The chain couples TRBV10-3 to TRBJ2-4; 9 positions agree with TRBD2. This CDR3 has 17 residues. CDR1 is ENHRY, CDR2 SYGVKD, per germline. The V gene end was trimmed by 1 base and the J gene end by 6 bases; junction bases not matched to a gene: 10. CDR3 DNA sequence: TGTGCCATCAGTGAGTTTTCCCCAGCGGGGGGTTTAAACATTCAGTACTTC. This gives the protein CAISEFSPAGGLNIQYF.

The V call is TRBV14, the J call TRBJ1-1; no firm D call. The germline CDR1 and CDR2 sequences are SGHDN and FVKESK. V lost 6 bases and J 4 bases, leaving 12 bases between the germline ends. The CDR3 runs to 13 residues. The CDR3 DNA reads as TGTGCCAGCAGTCGTACTTTGGGCACTGAAGCTTTCTTT. The encoded protein is CASSRTLGTEAFF.

This rearrangement joins TRBV2 to TRBJ1-3, with TRBD1 as a possible D gene (5 bases). Germline V gene data show CDR1 as SNHLY and CDR2 as FYNNEI. The V end lost 6 bases, the J end lost 4 bases, and 16 bases lay between the germline ends. The CDR3 length is 15 residues. The CDR3 DNA is TGTGCCAGCAGGGCGGGACTTTCGATCGGAAACACCATATATTTT. Its protein product is CASRAGLSIGNTIYF.

This chain links TRBV27 with TRBJ1-4; D ambiguous. The CDR3 runs 15 residues. Germline lookup yields CDR1 MNHEY and CDR2 SMNVEV (reference sequence). V lost 5 bases and J lost 3, with 13 bases in between. The CDR3 reads CASSPRRVANEKLFF. The CDR3 DNA is TGTGCCAGCAGTCCTAGGAGGGTGGCTAATGAAAAACTGTTTTTT.

J is TRBJ2-3 and V is TRBV3-1 (or the pseudogene TRBV3-2), with D maybe TRBD2 (5 bases). The CDR3 is made up of 15 amino acids. Between the trimmed V and J ends, which lost 5 bases and 0 bases, there was a span of 12 bases. Germline V gene lookup returns CDR1 LGHDT and CDR2 YNNKEL (reference sequence). CDR3 sequence (DNA): TGTGCCAGCAGCACCCGGCGGACTAGCACAGATACGCAGTATTTT. Translating it yields CASSTRRTSTDTQYF.

This clone appeared a few times. The rearrangement uses TRBV27 and TRBJ2-5; D gene unclear. V gave up 6 bases and J gave up 5 bases, with 10 bases separating them. Germline V gene sequence: CDR1 MNHEY, CDR2 SMNVEV (reference sequence). CDR3 size: 12 residues. As DNA, the CDR3 is TGTGCCAGCAGCAAAGGGCGCGAGACCCAGTACTTC. As protein: CASSKGRETQYF.

This clone occurred once. The rearrangement uses TRBV6-5 and TRBJ1-1; possibly TRBD1 for D (5 bases). The CDR3 consists of 14 residues. CDR1 is MNHEY and CDR2 is SVGAGI in the germline V gene. The V and J ends lost 7 bases and 7 bases respectively, with 19 bases between them. DNA of the CDR3: TGTGCCAGCACCCTAGGAGGGGCCAATGGTGAAGCTTTCTTT. This sequence encodes CASTLGGANGEAFF.

The chain is built from TRBV3-1 (or the pseudogene TRBV3-2) and TRBJ2-7; D remains unclear. The V end was cut by 4 bases, the J end by 2 bases, with 9 bases between. CDR3 size: 13 residues. Germline-derived CDR1 and CDR2 are LGHDT and YNNKEL (reference sequence). Here the CDR3 reads CASSRSTTYEQYF. CDR3 DNA: TGTGCCAGCAGCCGATCTACAACCTACGAGCAGTACTTC.

This chain joins TRBV28 and TRBJ1-2; weak D call: TRBD1 (6 bases). Trimming removed 5 bases from V and 2 bases from J, with 18 bases in between. The germline gives CDR1 MDHEN, CDR2 SYDVKM. The CDR3 spans 16 residues. The CDR3 is CASSLRDTTINYGYTF. The CDR3 bases are TGTGCCAGCAGTCTCCGGGACACTACTATAAACTATGGCTACACCTTC.

The rearrangement uses TRBV27 and TRBJ2-1; D possibly corresponds to TRBD2 (6 bases). There are 15 residues in the CDR3. Germline V gives CDR1 MNHEY, CDR2 SMNVEV (reference sequence). Trimming pared 6 bases from V and 4 bases from J, leaving 16 bases between. This CDR3 is CASSSGAGLYNEQFF. The DNA for the CDR3 is TGTGCCAGCAGCTCAGGCGCGGGACTGTACAATGAGCAGTTCTTC.

The rearrangement joins TRBV4-3 to TRBJ2-4; 7 nucleotides match TRBD2. Trimming removed 1 base from V and 9 bases from J; junction bases left unmatched: 18. Germline V gene sequence: CDR1 LGHNA, CDR2 YSLEER. This CDR3 spans 18 amino acids. The CDR3 DNA reads as TGCGCCAGCAGCCAAGGAGTGTGGGCGGGAGATGCCGATAGCATTCAGTACTTC. Encoded protein: CASSQGVWAGDADSIQYF.

The V and J genes are TRBV29-1 and TRBJ2-5; D is unclear. CDR1 is SQVTM and CDR2 is ANQGSEA in the germline V gene. Trimming took 2 bases from V and 5 from J, leaving 12 bases between them. The CDR3 sequence is 13 residues long. The CDR3 here is CSVEPGRVETQYF. The CDR3 DNA sequence: TGCAGCGTTGAACCAGGTAGAGTGGAGACCCAGTACTTC.

In its sample, this clone was seen once. The chain links TRBV7-2 to TRBJ1-6; possibly TRBD1 for D (6 bases). This CDR3 contains 12 residues. The V end lost 6 bases, the J end lost 15 bases, and 15 bases lay between the germline ends. Germline V gene sequence: CDR1 SGHTA, CDR2 FQGNSA. The CDR3 here is CASSNRGPRLHF. Here the CDR3 DNA reads TGTGCCAGCAGTAATCGGGGGCCCCGCCTCCACTTT.

The rearrangement uses TRBV5-1 and TRBJ2-5; TRBD2 matches 10 bases. CDR3 size: 14 residues. Germline CDR1 and CDR2: SGHRS and YFSETQ. The trim removed 4 bases at V and 2 bases at J, leaving 2 bases unmatched. Here the CDR3 reads CASSRTSGQETQYF. CDR3 DNA: TGCGCCAGCAGCCGGACTAGCGGACAAGAGACCCAGTACTTC.

V is TRBV19 and J is TRBJ1-1, with TRBD1 matching over 8 bases. V was pared by 6 bases and J by 6 bases, with 6 bases of the junction left unmatched. The CDR3 totals 13 residues. The germline V gene encodes CDR1 LNHDA and CDR2 SQIVND (reference sequence). The CDR3 DNA reads as TGTGCCAGTAGAGGACAGGGTGAGGCTGAAGCTTTCTTT. Protein: CASRGQGEAEAFF. Combining the CDR3 with reference TRBV19 and TRBJ1-1 gives the whole variable domain DGGITQSPKYLFRKEGQNVTLSCEQNLNHDAMYWYRQDPGQGLRLIYYSQIVNDFQKGDIAEGYSVSREKKESFPLTVTSAQKNPTAFYLCASRGQGEAEAFFGQGTRLTVV.

The rearrangement links TRBV28 to TRBJ2-5; D assignment may be TRBD1 or TRBD2 (5 bases each). The germline CDR1 and CDR2 sequences are MDHEN and SYDVKM. This CDR3 contains 15 residues. Trimming took off 5 bases at V and 4 bases at J, with 17 bases between the two ends. The CDR3 bases are TGTGCCAGCAGTATCAGTCCAGGGAGTCGAGAGACCCAGTACTTC. It is translated as CASSISPGSRETQYF.

The chain combines TRBV10-1 with TRBJ1-2; D remains unclear. CDR3 length: 15 residues. Germline V gene data show CDR1 as WNHNN and CDR2 as SYGVQD (reference sequence). Trimming cost V 0 bases and J 3 bases, with 11 bases left between them. The CDR3 is CASSESRNGDYGYTF. The CDR3 bases are TGCGCCAGCAGTGAGTCTCGTAACGGTGACTATGGCTACACCTTC.

This rearrangement joins TRBV5-1 to TRBJ1-1; D ambiguous. Germline V lookup: CDR1 SGHRS, CDR2 YFSETQ. The V gene lost 4 bases and the J gene lost 1 base, with 11 bases spanning the gap. The CDR3 is made up of 14 amino acids. CDR3 sequence (DNA): TGCGCCAGCAGCCAGACGACGGGGAACACTGAAGCTTTCTTT. Protein sequence: CASSQTTGNTEAFF.

The V call is TRBV4-1, the J call TRBJ1-5, with 7 positions matching TRBD1. This CDR3 region has 15 residues. Germline CDR1 reads MGHRA; CDR2 reads YSYEKL. After removal of 0 bases from V and 5 bases from J, the junction contained 4 bases not matched to a gene. The CDR3 DNA is TGCGCCAGCAGCCAAGACGGGGACAGTCATCAGCCCCAGCATTTT. This sequence encodes CASSQDGDSHQPQHF.